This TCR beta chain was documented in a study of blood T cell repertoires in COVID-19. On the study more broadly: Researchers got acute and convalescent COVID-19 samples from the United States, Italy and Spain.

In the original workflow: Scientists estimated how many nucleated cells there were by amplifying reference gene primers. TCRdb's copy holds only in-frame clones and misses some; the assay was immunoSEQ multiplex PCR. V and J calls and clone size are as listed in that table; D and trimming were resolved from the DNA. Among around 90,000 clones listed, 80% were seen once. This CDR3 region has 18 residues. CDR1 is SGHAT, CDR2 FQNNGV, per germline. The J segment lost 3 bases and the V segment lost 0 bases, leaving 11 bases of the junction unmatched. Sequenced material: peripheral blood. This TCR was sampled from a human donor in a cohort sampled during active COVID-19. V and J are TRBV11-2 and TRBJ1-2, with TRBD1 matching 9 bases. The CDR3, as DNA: TGTGCCAGCAGCTTAGAGGTGACAGGGGGAATTGTTGACTATGGCTACACCTTC. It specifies CASSLEVTGGIVDYGYTF.